This entry is about one T cell receptor beta chain. This entry belongs to a study of control samples from healthy donors and cancer patients. The ends were cut back, 6 bases at V and 2 bases at J, with 11 bases in the middle. Germline values: CDR1 WSHSY, CDR2 SAAADI. The CDR3 runs 15 residues. Using immunoSEQ multiplex PCR, the repertoire was profiled, and TCRdb retains in-frame clones only, with some absent. The sample records 100,000 to 150,000 clones, 92% being singletons. The specimen sequenced was blood. This receptor was identified in a woman aged 45-60 years in good health. The chain links TRBV10-2 to TRBJ1-6, with D possibly matching TRBD1 (5 bases). CDR3 sequence (DNA): TGCGCCAGCAGGGCTGGGGCAGCCTATAATTCACCCCTCCACTTT. Protein product: CASRAGAAYNSPLHF.